This TCR beta chain was captured by sequencing in a study of shared clonotypes between healthy human individuals. Study-level background: Donors had three CD4 naive, three CD4 memory, two CD8 naive and one CD8 memory plate apiece.

Details on this clone: Its antigen is not identified. The same CDR3 arises from other DNA sequences in this sample as well.

Study conclusions and caveats: Clonotypes which were not shared had lower generation probabilities than clonotypes that all four donors shared.

Trimming left V 1 base short and J 2 bases short, with 6 bases between. The germline gives CDR1 SNHLY, CDR2 FYNNEI. There are 13 residues in the CDR3. The assay was immunoSEQ multiplex PCR, and TCRdb's table has in-frame clones only and misses some. This sample has around 2.3 million clones, with under 97% found just once. The source of this sequence is a man between 18 and 29 years old in good health. The J gene is TRBJ2-7, the V gene TRBV2; D gene unclear. Material: naive CD4+ T cells sorted from blood. Noted subset: CD45RA+ positively selected. The CDR3 reads CASSEGHPYEQYF. CDR3 bases: TGTGCCAGCAGTGAAGGACACCCCTACGAGCAGTACTTC.